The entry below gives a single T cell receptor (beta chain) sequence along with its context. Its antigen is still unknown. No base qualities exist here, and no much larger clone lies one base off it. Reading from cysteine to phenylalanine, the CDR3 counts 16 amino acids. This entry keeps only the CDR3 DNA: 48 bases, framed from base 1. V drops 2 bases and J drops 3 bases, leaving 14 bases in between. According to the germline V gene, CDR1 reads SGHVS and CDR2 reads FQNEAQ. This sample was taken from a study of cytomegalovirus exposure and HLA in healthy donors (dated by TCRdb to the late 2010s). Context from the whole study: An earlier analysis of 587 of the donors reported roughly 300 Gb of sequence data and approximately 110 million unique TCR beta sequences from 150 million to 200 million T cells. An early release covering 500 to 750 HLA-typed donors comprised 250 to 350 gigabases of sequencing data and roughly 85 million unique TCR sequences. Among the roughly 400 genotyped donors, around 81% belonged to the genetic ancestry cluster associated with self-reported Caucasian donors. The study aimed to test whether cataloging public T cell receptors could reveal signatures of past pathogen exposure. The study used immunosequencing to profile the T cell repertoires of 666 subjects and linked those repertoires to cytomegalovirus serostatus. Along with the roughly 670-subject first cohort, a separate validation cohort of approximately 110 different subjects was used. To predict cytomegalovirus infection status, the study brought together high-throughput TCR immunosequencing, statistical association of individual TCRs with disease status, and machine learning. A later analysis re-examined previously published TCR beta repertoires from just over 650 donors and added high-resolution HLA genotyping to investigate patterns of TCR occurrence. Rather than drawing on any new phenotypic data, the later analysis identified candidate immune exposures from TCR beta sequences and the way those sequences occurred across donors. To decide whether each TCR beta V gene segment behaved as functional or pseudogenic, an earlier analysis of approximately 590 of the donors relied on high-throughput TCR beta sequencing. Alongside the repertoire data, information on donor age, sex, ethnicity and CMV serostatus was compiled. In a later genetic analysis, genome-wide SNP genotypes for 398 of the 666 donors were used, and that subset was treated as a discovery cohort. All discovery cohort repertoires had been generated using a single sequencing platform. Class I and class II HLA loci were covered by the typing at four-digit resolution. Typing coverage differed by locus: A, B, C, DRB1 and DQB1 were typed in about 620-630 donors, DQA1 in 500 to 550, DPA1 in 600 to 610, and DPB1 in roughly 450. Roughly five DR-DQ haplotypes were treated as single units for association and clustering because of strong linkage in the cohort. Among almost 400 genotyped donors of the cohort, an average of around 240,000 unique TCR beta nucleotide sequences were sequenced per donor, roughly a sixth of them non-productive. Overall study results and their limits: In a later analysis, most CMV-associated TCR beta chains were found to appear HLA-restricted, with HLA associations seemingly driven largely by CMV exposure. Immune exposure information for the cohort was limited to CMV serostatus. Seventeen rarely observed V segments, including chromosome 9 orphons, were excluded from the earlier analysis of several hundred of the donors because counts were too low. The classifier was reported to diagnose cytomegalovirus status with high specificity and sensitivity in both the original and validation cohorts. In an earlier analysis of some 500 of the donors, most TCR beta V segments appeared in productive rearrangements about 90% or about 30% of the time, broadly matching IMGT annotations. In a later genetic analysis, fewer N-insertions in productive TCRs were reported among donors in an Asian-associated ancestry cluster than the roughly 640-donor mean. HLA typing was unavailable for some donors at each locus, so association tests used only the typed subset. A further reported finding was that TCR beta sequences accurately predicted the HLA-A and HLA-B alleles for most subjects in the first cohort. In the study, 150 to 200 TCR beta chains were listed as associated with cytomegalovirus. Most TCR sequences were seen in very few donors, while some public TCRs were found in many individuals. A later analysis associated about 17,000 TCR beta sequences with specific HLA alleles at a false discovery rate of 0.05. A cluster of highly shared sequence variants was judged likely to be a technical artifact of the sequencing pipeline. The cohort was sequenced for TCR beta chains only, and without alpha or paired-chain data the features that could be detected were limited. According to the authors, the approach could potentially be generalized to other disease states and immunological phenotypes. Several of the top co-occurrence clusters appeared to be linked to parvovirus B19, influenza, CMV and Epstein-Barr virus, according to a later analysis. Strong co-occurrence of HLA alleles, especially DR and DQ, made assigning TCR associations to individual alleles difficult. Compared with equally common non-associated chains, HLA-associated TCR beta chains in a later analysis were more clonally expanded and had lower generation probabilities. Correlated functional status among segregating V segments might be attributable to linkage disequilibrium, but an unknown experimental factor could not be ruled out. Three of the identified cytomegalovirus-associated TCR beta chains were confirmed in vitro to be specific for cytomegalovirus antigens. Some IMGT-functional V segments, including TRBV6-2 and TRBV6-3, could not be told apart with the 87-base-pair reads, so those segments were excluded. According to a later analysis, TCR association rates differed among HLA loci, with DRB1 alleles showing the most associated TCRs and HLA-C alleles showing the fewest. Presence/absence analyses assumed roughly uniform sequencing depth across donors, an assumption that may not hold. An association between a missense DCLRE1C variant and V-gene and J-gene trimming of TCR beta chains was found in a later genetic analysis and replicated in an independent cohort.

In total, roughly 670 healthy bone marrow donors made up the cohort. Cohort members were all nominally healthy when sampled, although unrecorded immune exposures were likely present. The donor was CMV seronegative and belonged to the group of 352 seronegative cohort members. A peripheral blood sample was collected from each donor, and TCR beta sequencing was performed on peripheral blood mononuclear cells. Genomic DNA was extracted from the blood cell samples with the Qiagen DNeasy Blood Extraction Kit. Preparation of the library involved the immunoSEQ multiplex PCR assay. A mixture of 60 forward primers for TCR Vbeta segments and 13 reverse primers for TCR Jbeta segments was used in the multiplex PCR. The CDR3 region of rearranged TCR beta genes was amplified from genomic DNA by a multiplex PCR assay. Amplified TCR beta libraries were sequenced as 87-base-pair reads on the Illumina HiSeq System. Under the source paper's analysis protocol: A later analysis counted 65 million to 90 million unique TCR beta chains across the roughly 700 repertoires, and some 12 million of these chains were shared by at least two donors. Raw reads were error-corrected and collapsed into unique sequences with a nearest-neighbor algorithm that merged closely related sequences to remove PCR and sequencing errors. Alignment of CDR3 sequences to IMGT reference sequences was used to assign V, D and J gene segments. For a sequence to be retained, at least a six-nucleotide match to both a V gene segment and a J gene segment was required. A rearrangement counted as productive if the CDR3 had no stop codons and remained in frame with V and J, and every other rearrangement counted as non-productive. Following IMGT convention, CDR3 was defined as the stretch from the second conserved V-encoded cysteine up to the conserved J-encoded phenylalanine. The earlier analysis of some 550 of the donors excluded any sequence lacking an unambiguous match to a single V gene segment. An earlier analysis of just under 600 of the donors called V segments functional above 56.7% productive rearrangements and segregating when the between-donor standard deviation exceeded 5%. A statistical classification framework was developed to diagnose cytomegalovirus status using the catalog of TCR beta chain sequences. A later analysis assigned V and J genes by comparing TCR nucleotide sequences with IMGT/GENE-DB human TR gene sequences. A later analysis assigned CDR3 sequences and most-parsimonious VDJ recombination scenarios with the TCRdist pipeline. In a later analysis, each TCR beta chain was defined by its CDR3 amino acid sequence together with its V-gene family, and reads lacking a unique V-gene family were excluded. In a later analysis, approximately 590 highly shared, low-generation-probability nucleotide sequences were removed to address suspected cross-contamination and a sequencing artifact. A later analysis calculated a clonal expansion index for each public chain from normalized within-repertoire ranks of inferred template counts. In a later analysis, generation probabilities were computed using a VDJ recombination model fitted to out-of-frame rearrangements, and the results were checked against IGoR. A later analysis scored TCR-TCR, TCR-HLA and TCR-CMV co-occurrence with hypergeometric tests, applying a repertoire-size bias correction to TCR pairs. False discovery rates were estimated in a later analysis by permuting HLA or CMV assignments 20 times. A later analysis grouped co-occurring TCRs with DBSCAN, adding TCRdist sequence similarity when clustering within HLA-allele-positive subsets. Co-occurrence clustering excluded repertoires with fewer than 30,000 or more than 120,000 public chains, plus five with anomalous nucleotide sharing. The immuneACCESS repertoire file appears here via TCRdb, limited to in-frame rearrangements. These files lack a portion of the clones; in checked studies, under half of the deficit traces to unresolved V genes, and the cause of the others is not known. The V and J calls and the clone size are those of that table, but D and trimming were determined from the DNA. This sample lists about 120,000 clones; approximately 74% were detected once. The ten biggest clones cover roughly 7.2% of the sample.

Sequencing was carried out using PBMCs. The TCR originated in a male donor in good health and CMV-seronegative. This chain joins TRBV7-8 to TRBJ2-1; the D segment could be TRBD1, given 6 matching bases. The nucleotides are TGTGCCAGCAGCTTAAGGGGGAGTCCCGGCTACAATGAGCAGTTCTTC. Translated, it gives CASSLRGSPGYNEQFF.